This section outlines one T cell receptor (beta chain) sequence together with its context. Its antigen is currently not known. The cohort was made up of several hundred healthy bone marrow donors. All cohort members were sampled while nominally healthy, although unrecorded immune exposures were likely present. The donor tested CMV seropositive and was one of the 289 seropositive cohort members. Every donor gave a peripheral blood sample, and the peripheral blood mononuclear cells from that sample were used for TCR beta sequencing. Genomic DNA was extracted from the blood cell samples with the Qiagen DNeasy Blood Extraction Kit. This specimen comes from a study of cytomegalovirus exposure and HLA in healthy donors (dated by TCRdb to 2016 to 2017). Context from the whole study: An earlier analysis of roughly 500 of the donors reported roughly 300 Gb of sequence data and roughly 100 million unique TCR beta sequences from some 180 million T cells. In a later genetic analysis, genome-wide SNP genotypes for about three fifths of the roughly 670 donors were used, and that subset was treated as a discovery cohort. The study aimed to test whether signatures of past pathogen exposure could be identified by cataloging public T cell receptors. HLA typing covered class I and class II loci at four-digit resolution. An earlier analysis of 500 to 650 of the donors applied high-throughput TCR beta sequencing to assess whether each TCR beta V gene segment acted as functional or pseudogenic. An early release covering 550 to 650 HLA-typed donors comprised about 290 gigabases of sequencing data and roughly 85 million unique TCR sequences. The study used immunosequencing to profile the T cell repertoires of more than 650 subjects and linked those repertoires to cytomegalovirus serostatus. Because of strong linkage in the cohort, roughly five DR-DQ haplotypes were treated as single units for association and clustering. Among 300 to 450 genotyped donors of the cohort, an average of roughly 240,000 unique TCR beta nucleotide sequences were sequenced per donor, roughly 18% of them non-productive. High-throughput TCR immunosequencing, statistical association of individual TCRs with disease status, and machine learning were combined to predict cytomegalovirus infection status. A later analysis re-analyzed previously published TCR beta repertoires from about 730 donors and added high-resolution HLA genotyping to study TCR occurrence patterns. Along with the approximately 670-subject first cohort, a separate validation cohort of over a hundred different subjects was used. Every discovery cohort repertoire had been produced on one sequencing platform. Of the roughly 410 genotyped donors, 65% to 90% were placed in the genetic ancestry cluster associated with self-reported Caucasian donors. The later analysis used no new phenotypic data to find candidate immune exposures, relying instead on TCR beta sequences and their occurrence across donors. Donor age, sex, ethnicity and CMV serostatus were compiled alongside the repertoire data. Typing coverage differed by locus: A, B, C, DRB1 and DQB1 were typed in roughly 620-630 donors, DQA1 in 522, DPA1 in approximately 610, and DPB1 in 472.

Clipping removes 2 bases from V and 0 bases from J, with 8 as the unmatched junction base count. From the cysteine through the phenylalanine, the CDR3 covers 19 amino acids. Of the read, only the CDR3 DNA is kept; its 57 bases are in frame from base 1. CDR1 SEHNR and CDR2 FQNEAQ are derived from the germline V gene (reference sequence). The study at large found these results: The classifier was reported to diagnose cytomegalovirus status with high specificity and sensitivity in both the original cohort and the validation cohort. A group of highly shared sequence variants was considered likely to be a technical artifact of the sequencing pipeline. Compared with equally common non-associated chains, HLA-associated TCR beta chains in a later analysis were more clonally expanded and had lower generation probabilities. A further reported finding was that TCR beta sequences accurately predicted the HLA-A and HLA-B alleles for most subjects in the first cohort. The presence/absence analyses assumed that sequencing depth was roughly uniform across donors, and that assumption may not be true. Because counts were too low, about 15 rarely observed V segments, including chromosome 9 orphons, were left out of the earlier analysis of a few hundred of the donors. In a later analysis, 16,951 TCR beta sequences were associated with specific HLA alleles at a false discovery rate of 0.05. An association between a missense DCLRE1C variant and V-gene and J-gene trimming of TCR beta chains was found in a later genetic analysis and replicated in an independent cohort. According to the authors, the approach could potentially be generalized to other disease states and immunological phenotypes. Some IMGT-functional V segments, including TRBV6-2 and TRBV6-3, could not be told apart with the 87-base-pair reads, so those segments were excluded. Linkage disequilibrium might explain the correlated functional status among segregating V segments, but an unknown experimental factor could not be excluded. CMV serostatus was the only immune exposure information available for the cohort. A later genetic analysis reported fewer N-insertions in productive TCRs among donors in an Asian-associated ancestry cluster than the approximately 700-donor mean. When HLA alleles, especially DR and DQ, strongly co-occurred, attributing TCR associations to individual alleles was difficult. The cohort was sequenced for TCR beta chains only, and without alpha or paired-chain data the features that could be detected were limited. Most CMV-associated TCR beta chains appeared to be HLA-restricted in a later analysis, and the HLA associations seemed to be driven largely by CMV exposure. Because some donors lacked HLA typing at each locus, the association tests relied only on the typed subset. In a later analysis, TCR association rates were found to vary across HLA loci, with the most associated TCRs seen for DRB1 alleles and the fewest for HLA-C alleles. Most TCR sequences were observed very rarely across donors, whereas some public TCRs were present in many individuals. In the study, approximately 150 TCR beta chains were listed as associated with cytomegalovirus. According to a later analysis, parvovirus B19, influenza, CMV and Epstein-Barr virus appeared linked to several top co-occurrence clusters. In an earlier analysis of approximately 590 of the donors, most TCR beta V segments were observed in productive rearrangements about 87% or about 30% of the time, broadly matching IMGT annotations. A few of the identified cytomegalovirus-associated TCR beta chains were confirmed in vitro to be specific for cytomegalovirus antigens.

The library was made by the immunoSEQ multiplex PCR assay. For the multiplex PCR, a mixture combining 60 forward primers for TCR Vbeta segments and 13 reverse primers for TCR Jbeta segments was used. A multiplex PCR assay on genomic DNA amplified the CDR3 region of rearranged TCR beta genes. Amplified TCR beta libraries were sequenced as 87-base-pair reads on the Illumina HiSeq System. As for the authors' bioinformatics: A later analysis counted about 80 million unique TCR beta chains across the 550 to 800 repertoires, and some 11 million of these chains were shared by at least two donors. Raw reads were error-corrected and collapsed into unique sequences with a nearest-neighbor algorithm that merged closely related sequences to remove PCR and sequencing errors. CDR3 sequences were aligned to IMGT reference sequences to assign V, D and J gene segments. For a sequence to be retained, at least a six-nucleotide match to both a V gene segment and a J gene segment was required. A rearrangement was called productive if the CDR3 had no stop codons and remained in frame with V and J, and every other rearrangement was called non-productive. CDR3 was defined according to IMGT convention as the region running from the second conserved V-encoded cysteine to the conserved J-encoded phenylalanine. The earlier analysis of some 550 of the donors excluded any sequence lacking an unambiguous match to a single V gene segment. In an earlier analysis of several hundred of the donors, V segments were called functional above 56.7% productive rearrangements and were called segregating when the between-donor standard deviation exceeded 5%. To diagnose cytomegalovirus status from the catalog of TCR beta chain sequences, a statistical classification framework was built. In a later analysis, TCR nucleotide sequences were compared against IMGT/GENE-DB human TR gene sequences so that V and J genes could be assigned. The TCRdist pipeline was used in a later analysis to assign CDR3 sequences and most-parsimonious VDJ recombination scenarios. A later analysis defined each TCR beta chain by its CDR3 amino acid sequence plus V-gene family, and excluded reads lacking a unique V-gene family. To address suspected cross-contamination and a sequencing artifact, a later analysis removed over 500 highly shared, low-generation-probability nucleotide sequences. In a later analysis, a clonal expansion index was calculated for each public chain from normalized within-repertoire ranks of inferred template counts. In a later analysis, generation probabilities were computed with a VDJ recombination model fitted to out-of-frame rearrangements, and the resulting probabilities were checked against IGoR. In a later analysis, TCR-TCR, TCR-HLA and TCR-CMV co-occurrence was scored with hypergeometric tests, and a repertoire-size bias correction was applied to TCR pairs. In a later analysis, false discovery rates were estimated by permuting HLA or CMV assignments 20 times. In a later analysis, co-occurring TCRs were grouped using DBSCAN, with TCRdist sequence similarity added in when clustering inside HLA-allele-positive subsets. Repertoires with fewer than 30,000 or more than 120,000 public chains, plus five repertoires with anomalous nucleotide sharing, were excluded from co-occurrence clustering. TCRdb stores this immuneACCESS table with in-frame sequences only. Part of the clones is absent; in the studies checked, under half of the shortfall reflects unresolved V genes, and no reason is known for the rest. D and trimming come from the DNA, and the V and J calls and clone size come from that table. The record for this sample contains more than 75,000 clones. The ten largest account for 15% of the sample.

The TCR sequence derives from a man aged 45 to 65 in good health and CMV-seropositive. The rearrangement joined TRBV7-9 to TRBJ2-1; the junction holds 12 bases that match TRBD2. The sequencing input was PBMCs. The nucleotide sequence is given as TGTGCCAGCAGCTTACCGATGGGACTAGCGGGTAGCTCCTACAATGAGCAGTTCTTC. Protein translation: CASSLPMGLAGSSYNEQFF.